This T cell receptor beta chain was retrieved from a study of regulatory T cells in long-lasting Graves disease. CDR3 regions were amplified by Arm-PCR using iRepertoire HTBI primers to build TCR beta libraries. Using its own MiXCR run on the multiplex PCR reads, TCRdb lists one record per CDR3 protein. The sample holds 390,000 or so distinct CDR3 sequences, approximately 12% seen once. Time point specified: newly diagnosed GD, antithyroid drugs for less than 3 months. From PBMCs, RNA was extracted and then used to make the TCR library. CDR3 size: 16 residues. Trimming removed 0 bases at V and 4 bases at J, with 18 bases between. Per the germline V gene, CDR1 is DFQATT and CDR2 is SNEGSKA (reference sequence). The study's findings and limits: Favored gene segments in persistent disease were TRBV28, TRBJ1-2 and TRBJ2-5.

In the case of this clonotype: Its target is unknown.

A further study also used this sample, focusing on T cells in Graves' hyperthyroidism and ophthalmopathy. That study adds: Diagnoses were made from clinical symptoms, serum measures (thyroxine and TRAb), thyroid ultrasound and orbital computed tomography. First-round RT-PCR targeting the TCR CDR3 was performed with the HTBI primer set.

This chain connects TRBV20-1 to TRBJ1-2, with TRBD1 as a possible D gene (6 bases). The sample here was peripheral blood mononuclear cells (PBMCs), taken at new diagnosis, from a patient treated with antithyroid drugs. The TCR originated in a woman younger than 30 with Graves disease. DNA for the CDR3: TGCAGTGCTAGAGATTTGAGTCAGGGGCCCCGCTATGGCTACACCTTC. Translated, it gives CSARDLSQGPRYGYTF.